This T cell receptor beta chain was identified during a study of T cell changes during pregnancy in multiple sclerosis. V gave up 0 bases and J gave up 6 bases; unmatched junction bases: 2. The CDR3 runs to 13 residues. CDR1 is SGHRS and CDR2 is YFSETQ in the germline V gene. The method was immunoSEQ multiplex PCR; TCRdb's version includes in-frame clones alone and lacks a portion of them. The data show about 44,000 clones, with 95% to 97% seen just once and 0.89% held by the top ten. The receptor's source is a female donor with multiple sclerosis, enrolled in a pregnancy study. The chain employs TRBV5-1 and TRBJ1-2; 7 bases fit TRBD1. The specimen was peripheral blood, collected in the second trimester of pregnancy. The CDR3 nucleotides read TGCGCCAGCAGCTTGGGAGGGGGCGATGGCTACACCTTC. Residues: CASSLGGGDGYTF.